This record looks at one T cell receptor beta chain sequence and its context. This sample was taken from a study of patients and donors after allogeneic stem cell transplantation. Trimming took 7 bases from V and 4 from J, leaving 19 bases between them. CDR3 length: 15 amino acids. Per germline, CDR1 MNHEY and CDR2 SVGEGT. Each CDR3 protein gets one entry after TCRdb re-called the RT-PCR reads with MiXCR. This sample has roughly 960,000 distinct CDR3 sequences; roughly 17% occur once, and the top ten carry 6%. The chain joins TRBV6-2 or TRBV6-3 to TRBJ2-5; D uncertain. The sequenced material came from blood, either unsorted or a sorted T cell fraction (not recorded which). This receptor was obtained from a human donor who was either an allogeneic HSCT recipient or a stem cell or donor lymphocyte infusion donor (not recorded which). It is not recorded whose cells these are; they may come from a transplant donor. CDR3 in amino acids: CASTTKGTGLETQYF. The DNA of the CDR3 is TGTGCCAGCACAACCAAAGGAACCGGGTTAGAGACCCAGTACTTC.